The 20 T cell receptor beta chains in this list originate from one sample, sequenced in a study of T cell repertoires in cytomegalovirus infection. Using its own MiXCR run on the reads, TCRdb lists one record per CDR3 protein. The sample lists under 600,000 distinct CDR3 sequences, 15% to 20% seen once, with roughly a quarter in the top ten. Sequencing was done on a sample of CD8+ T cells from PBMCs. Receptors were obtained from a human donor in good health (CMV status not recorded). Some clones in this sample may be carry-over from other donors' samples.

The chain couples TRBV28 to TRBJ1-1, with a possible D match to TRBD1 (6 bases). CDR3 size: 15 residues. Trimming shortened V by 3 bases and J by 1 base, and 12 bases separated the two germline ends. Per germline, CDR1 MDHEN and CDR2 SYDVKM. In nucleotides, the CDR3 is TGTGCCAGCAGTTTTGCCCTGACAGGGAACACTGAAGCTTTCTTT. Translating it yields CASSFALTGNTEAFF.

A note on this clonotype: Being one base from a much bigger clone, this may be a read error. No conserved phenylalanine or tryptophan is present at the end of the CDR3, so a read error is the likely explanation. The chain links TRBV7-6 to TRBJ2-1; tentative D call: TRBD1 (5 bases). The germline V gene has CDR1 SGHVS and CDR2 FNYEAQ. The CDR3 consists of 15 residues. In nucleotides, the CDR3 is TGTGCTAGCAGCTTAGATGACAGTTCCTACAATGAGCAGTTCTTA. Protein sequence: CASSLDDSSYNEQFL.

This clonotype showed up many times. This rearrangement joins TRBV7-8 to TRBJ1-1; D might be TRBD1 (6 bases). Germline lookup yields CDR1 SGHVS and CDR2 FQNEAQ. This CDR3 has 15 amino acids. V shed 5 bases and J shed 6 bases, with 19 bases lying between them. In DNA, the CDR3 is TGTGCCAGCAGCCCGTTAACAGGGATCGCAGCTGAAGCTTTCTTT. It specifies CASSPLTGIAAEAFF.

V usage is TRBV27 and J usage is TRBJ1-5; 8 bases are shared with TRBD1. Unmatched junction bases numbered 4, after V lost 3 bases and J lost 6 bases. Germline loops: CDR1 MNHEY, CDR2 SMNVEV (reference sequence). CDR3 size: 14 residues. The CDR3 loop is CASSFIQGAQPQHF. CDR3 DNA: TGTGCCAGCAGTTTTATCCAGGGGGCTCAGCCCCAGCATTTT.

The V call is TRBV20-1, the J call TRBJ1-2, with D unresolved. CDR3 length: 13 residues. V was trimmed by 6 bases and J by 5 bases, leaving 16 bases between them. The V gene's germline CDR1 is DFQATT and CDR2 SNEGSKA (reference sequence). CDR3 sequence (DNA): TGCAGTGCCCAGGTCTCCAAAGAGTATGGCTACACCTTC. This translates into CSAQVSKEYGYTF.

This clonotype was recorded at least ten times. The chain has TRBV7-9 and TRBJ2-7, with 7 bases lining up with TRBD2. The V segment lost 1 base and the J segment 2 bases; nucleotides outside the gene matches: 2. The CDR3 spans 14 residues. Germline CDR1 and CDR2: SEHNR and FQNEAQ (reference sequence). This chain's CDR3 is CASSLEAGAYEQYF. The CDR3 DNA reads TGTGCCAGCAGCTTAGAGGCGGGGGCCTACGAGCAGTACTTC.

The J gene is TRBJ1-1, the V gene TRBV27; D remains ambiguous. Germline CDR1 is MNHEY and CDR2 is SMNVEV (reference sequence). V shed 5 bases and J shed 5 bases, with 12 bases lying between them. The CDR3 consists of 13 residues. DNA of the CDR3: TGTGCCAGCAGTATTCAATTGGAGACTGAAGCTTTCTTT. It yields the protein CASSIQLETEAFF.

This clonotype was seen repeatedly, ten times or more. The V call is TRBV7-6, the J call TRBJ2-3; TRBD2 might be the D (6 bases). Between the trimmed V and J ends, which lost 1 base and 8 bases, there was a span of 25 bases. The CDR3 sequence is 18 residues long. From germline, CDR1 is SGHVS and CDR2 FNYEAQ. This chain's CDR3 is CASSLEMWRDLGRVTQYF. Here the CDR3 DNA reads TGTGCCAGCAGCTTAGAGATGTGGAGGGACTTAGGTAGGGTTACGCAGTATTTT.

The sample holds a few counts of this clonotype. The chain couples TRBV5-1 to TRBJ2-2; TRBD2 aligns across 7 bases. The CDR3 spans 19 residues. The germline V gene encodes CDR1 SGHRS and CDR2 YFSETQ. Trimming removed 3 bases from V and 5 bases from J; junction bases left unmatched: 19. The CDR3 DNA is TGCGCCAGCAGCTCTTCGGGGCTAGCGGTTCTAACTAGGACCGGGGAGCTGTTTTTT. Encoded protein: CASSSSGLAVLTRTGELFF.

The table lists this clonotype with a few counts. The genes are TRBV10-2 and TRBJ1-1, with D perhaps matching TRBD1 (6 bases). Trimming removed 3 bases from V and 3 bases from J, with 11 bases in between. CDR3 length: 14 residues. Per the germline V gene, CDR1 is WSHSY and CDR2 is SAAADI. The CDR3 nucleotides read TGCGCCAGCAGTGATGCGGGGGCTGACACTGAAGCTTTCTTT. This sequence encodes CASSDAGADTEAFF.

Concerning this clonotype itself: Just one base apart from a much larger clone, this may be a read error. The rearrangement joins TRBV12-3 or TRBV12-4 to TRBJ2-7, with D perhaps matching TRBD2 (5 bases). This CDR3 spans 14 amino acids. Deletions cut 2 bases from V and 0 bases from J, with 8 bases between. The CDR3 loop reads CASSLRRYSYEQYF. The CDR3 bases are TGTGCCAGCAGTTTACGGAGGTACTCCTACGAGCAGTACTTC.

In its sample, this clonotype was seen a few times. The rearrangement uses TRBV10-2 and TRBJ1-4; D is uncertain. Trimming took off 0 bases at V and 8 bases at J, with 13 bases between the two ends. The CDR3 length is 15 residues. Germline assignment: CDR1 WSHSY and CDR2 SAAADI. The CDR3 spells CASSESTWSYEKLFF. The CDR3 bases are TGCGCCAGCAGTGAGTCGACGTGGAGTTACGAAAAACTGTTTTTT.

The chain couples TRBV9 to TRBJ1-6; D uncertain. The CDR3 totals 14 residues. Germline CDR1 reads SGDLS; CDR2 reads YYNGEE. The V and J ends lost 3 bases and 6 bases respectively, with 10 bases between them. DNA of the CDR3: TGTGCCAGCAGCGAAAGGGTCGGTAATTCACCCCTCCACTTT. Translated, it gives CASSERVGNSPLHF.

This CDR3 is CASSQTGPDTEAFF. The DNA of the CDR3 is TGTGCCAGCAGCCAAACGGGCCCCGATACTGAAGCTTTCTTT. This sequence joins TRBV6-2 or TRBV6-3 and TRBJ1-1; unclear D gene. The CDR3 length is 14 residues. Germline V gene sequence: CDR1 MNHEY, CDR2 SVGEGT. With 6 bases removed from V and 5 bases from J, the gap between germline ends came to 16 bases.

This clonotype appeared a few times. The chain couples TRBV9 to TRBJ2-6; D is unresolved. This CDR3 has 15 amino acids. Germline loops: CDR1 SGDLS, CDR2 YYNGEE. Trimming took 0 bases from V and 4 from J, leaving 8 bases between them. The CDR3 DNA reads TGTGCCAGCAGCGTAGTGTCGGACGGGGCCAACGTCCTGACTTTC. It codes for CASSVVSDGANVLTF. The full variable domain, in which reference TRBV9 and TRBJ2-6 provide the parts outside the CDR3, is DSGVTQTPKHLITATGQRVTLRCSPRSGDLSVYWYQQSLDQGLQFLIQYYNGEERAKGNILERFSAQQFPDLHSELNLSSLELGDSALYFCASSVVSDGANVLTFGAGSRLTVL.

About this clonotype: A single base separates this from a much larger clone, so it may be a read error. This chain's CDR3 is CASRRAGQETQYF. The CDR3 DNA reads TGTGCCAGCAGACGGGCAGGGCAAGAGACCCAGTACTTC. V usage is TRBV28 and J usage is TRBJ2-5; maybe TRBD1 (5 bases). The CDR3 totals 13 residues. V dropped 6 bases and J dropped 2 bases, with 10 bases sitting between them. The V gene's germline CDR1 is MDHEN and CDR2 SYDVKM. Based on the CDR3 plus reference TRBV28 and TRBJ2-5, the full variable domain is DVKVTQSSRYLVKRTGEKVFLECVQDMDHENMFWYRQDPGLGLRLIYFSYDVKMKEKGDIPEGYSVSREKKERFSLILESASTNQTSMYLCASRRAGQETQYFGPGTRLLVL.

The CDR3 DNA reads TGTGCCACCAGCTCATGGACAGGGGAGGCCAATCAGCCCCAGCATTTT. Amino acids: CATSSWTGEANQPQHF. V is TRBV15 and J is TRBJ1-5; the match to TRBD1 covers 9 bases. CDR3 length: 16 amino acids. CDR1 is LNHNV and CDR2 is YYDKDF in the germline V gene (reference sequence). Trimming took 5 bases from V and 3 from J; bases not matched to a gene: 8. Complete variable domain (other parts from reference TRBV15 and TRBJ1-5): DAMVIQNPRYQVTQFGKPVTLSCSQTLNHNVMYWYQQKSSQAPKLLFHYYDKDFNNEADTPDNFQSRRPNTSFCFLDIRSPGLGDTAMYLCATSSWTGEANQPQHFGDGTRLSIL.

The chain uses TRBV6-5 and TRBJ1-1; possible D gene TRBD1, 5 bases. The CDR3 runs 17 residues. Per germline, CDR1 MNHEY and CDR2 SVGAGI. V shed 7 bases and J shed 1 base, with 22 bases lying between them. The CDR3 sequence is CASNSPPGRVTNTEAFF. CDR3 sequence (DNA): TGTGCCAGCAATTCCCCCCCAGGGAGGGTTACGAACACTGAAGCTTTCTTT.

In regard to this clonotype: One end of the junction is discordant with germline, which a read error may explain. The genes are TRBV24-1 and TRBJ2-7; no definite D call. The CDR3 runs 13 residues. Germline CDR1 and CDR2: KGHDR and SFDVKD. CDR3 amino acids: CATSDPESSEQYF. The CDR3 DNA reads as TGTGCCACCAGTGACCCTGAATCCTCCGAGCAGTACTTC.

This clonotype appeared once. V and J are TRBV6-6 and TRBJ2-4, with TRBD2 identical over 15 bases. This CDR3 contains 20 residues. V shed 0 bases and J 0 bases; nucleotides not matched to a gene: 6. Germline CDR1 reads MNHNY; CDR2 reads SVGAGI (reference sequence). The CDR3 coding sequence is TGTGCCAGCAGTTACTCACGGACTAGCGGGAGGGCCGTAGCCAAAAACATTCAGTACTTC. This encodes CASSYSRTSGRAVAKNIQYF.